The source of this TCR beta chain is a study of siplizumab effects on memory and regulatory T cells (dated by TCRdb to about 2019). General notes on the study: The study looked at the effect of siplizumab, an anti-CD2 antibody, on alloreactive T-cell subsets in allogeneic mixed lymphocyte reactions made from human PBMCs. The paper as a whole reports these results and caveats: Of the alloreactive CD4+ clones that could be mapped, the Treg-derived share averaged about 63% with siplizumab compared with under 30% in control reactions. Unstimulated naive T cells appeared more diverse than memory T cells, and naive cells seemed to contribute substantially to the alloresponse. Because sequences below about 10^-5 frequency were poorly captured, only a minor fraction of alloreactive clones could be mapped to unstimulated subsets. No functional confirmation was obtained for the suppressive function of proliferating Tregs from siplizumab cultures. For roughly 75-96% of proliferating CD4+ or CD8+ clones, no naive or memory phenotype could be assigned. The cumulative frequency of alloreactive sequences that could be traced back to unstimulated CD4+ memory T cells was significantly reduced by siplizumab.

As concerns this clone: What this receptor recognizes is not known. The junction shows a germline mismatch at one end, possibly a read error.

TCRbeta CDR3 sequencing was performed on sorted unstimulated T cells and on proliferating T cells recovered from mixed lymphocyte reactions. Fresh whole blood from roughly 10 HLA-typed healthy donors was used to isolate PBMCs. Receptor amplification or capture employed the immunoSEQ multiplex PCR assay. Each sample had 90,000 to 100,000 TCR templates assayed by the deep sequencing platform. Genomic DNA extracted from sorted T cells was the material used for TCRbeta CDR3 sequencing. The study's own analysis went as follows. The R programming language was used for clonal analysis of the TCRbeta CDR3 data. Comparing unstimulated samples against CFSE-low samples taken after the reaction was how alloreactive CD4+ and CD8+ clones were defined. Alloreactive CD4+ clones were assigned to regulatory or non-regulatory origin by matching sequences to sorted unstimulated Treg and non-Treg repertoires. Not all clones reach the TCRdb copy of this immuneACCESS table, which keeps in-frame sequences only. Checked studies attribute under half of the gap to unresolved V genes and leave the rest unexplained. V, J and clone size derive from that table, while D and trimming were established from the DNA sequence. Here the sample has 50,000 or so clones; 90% to 95% occur a single time. Together, the top ten hold roughly 38% of the sample.

The germline V gene (reference sequence) provides CDR1 SSHAT and CDR2 FNYEAQ. The CDR3 contains 13 residues, cysteine and phenylalanine counted. Only the CDR3 region is kept as DNA, spanning 39 bases read in frame from base 1. The receptor's source is a human donor in good health. Here the chain combines TRBV7-7 and TRBJ2-5, with no D gene named confidently. Sequencing was carried out using CD8+ T cells sorted from blood. Here the CDR3 is given as CASSLLRRETQYF. The nucleotide sequence is TGTGCTAGCAGCTTATTACGTAGAGAGACCCAGTACTTC.